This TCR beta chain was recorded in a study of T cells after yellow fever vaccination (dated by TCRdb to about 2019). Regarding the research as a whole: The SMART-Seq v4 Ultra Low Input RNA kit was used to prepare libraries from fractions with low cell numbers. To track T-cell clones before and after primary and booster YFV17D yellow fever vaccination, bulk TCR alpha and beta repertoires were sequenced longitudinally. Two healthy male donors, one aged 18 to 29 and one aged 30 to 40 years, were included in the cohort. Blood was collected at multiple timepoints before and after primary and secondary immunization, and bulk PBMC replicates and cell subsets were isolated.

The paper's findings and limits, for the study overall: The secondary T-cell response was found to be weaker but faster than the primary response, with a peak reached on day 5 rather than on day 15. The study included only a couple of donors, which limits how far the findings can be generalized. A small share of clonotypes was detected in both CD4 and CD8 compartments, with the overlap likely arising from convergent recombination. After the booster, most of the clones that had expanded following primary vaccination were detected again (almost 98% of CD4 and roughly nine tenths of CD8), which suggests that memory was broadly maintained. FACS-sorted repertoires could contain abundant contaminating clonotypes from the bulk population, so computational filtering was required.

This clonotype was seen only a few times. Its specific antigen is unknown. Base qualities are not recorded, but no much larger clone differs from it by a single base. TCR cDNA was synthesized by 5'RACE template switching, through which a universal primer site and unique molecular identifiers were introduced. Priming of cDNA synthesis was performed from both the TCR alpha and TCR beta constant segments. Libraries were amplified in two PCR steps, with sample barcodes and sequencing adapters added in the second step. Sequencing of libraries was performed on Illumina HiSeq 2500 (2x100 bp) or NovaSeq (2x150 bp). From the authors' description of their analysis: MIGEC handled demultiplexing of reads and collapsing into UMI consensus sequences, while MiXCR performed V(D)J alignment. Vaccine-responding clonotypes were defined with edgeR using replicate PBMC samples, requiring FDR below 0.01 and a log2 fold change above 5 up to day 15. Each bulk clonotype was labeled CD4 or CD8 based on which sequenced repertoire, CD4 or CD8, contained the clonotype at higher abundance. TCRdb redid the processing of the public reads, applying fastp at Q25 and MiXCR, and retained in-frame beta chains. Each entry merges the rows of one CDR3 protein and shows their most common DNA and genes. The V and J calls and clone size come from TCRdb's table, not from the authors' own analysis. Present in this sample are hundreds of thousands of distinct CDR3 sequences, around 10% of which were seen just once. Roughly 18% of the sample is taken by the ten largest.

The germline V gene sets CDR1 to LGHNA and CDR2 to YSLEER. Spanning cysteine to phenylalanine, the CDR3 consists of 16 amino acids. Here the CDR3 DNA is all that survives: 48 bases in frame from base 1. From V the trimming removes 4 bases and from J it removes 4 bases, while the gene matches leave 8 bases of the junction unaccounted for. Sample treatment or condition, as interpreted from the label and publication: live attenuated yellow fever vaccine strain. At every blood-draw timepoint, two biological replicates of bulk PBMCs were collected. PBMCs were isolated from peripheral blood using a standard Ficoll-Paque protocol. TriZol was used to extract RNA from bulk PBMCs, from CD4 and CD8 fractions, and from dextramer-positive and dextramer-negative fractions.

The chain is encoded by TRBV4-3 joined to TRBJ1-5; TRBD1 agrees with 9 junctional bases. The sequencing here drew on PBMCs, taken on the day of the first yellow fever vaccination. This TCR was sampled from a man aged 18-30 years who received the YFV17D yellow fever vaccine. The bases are TGCGCCAGCAGCCCCAGGTGGGGACAGGGTAATCAGCCCCAGCATTTT. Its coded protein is CASSPRWGQGNQPQHF.